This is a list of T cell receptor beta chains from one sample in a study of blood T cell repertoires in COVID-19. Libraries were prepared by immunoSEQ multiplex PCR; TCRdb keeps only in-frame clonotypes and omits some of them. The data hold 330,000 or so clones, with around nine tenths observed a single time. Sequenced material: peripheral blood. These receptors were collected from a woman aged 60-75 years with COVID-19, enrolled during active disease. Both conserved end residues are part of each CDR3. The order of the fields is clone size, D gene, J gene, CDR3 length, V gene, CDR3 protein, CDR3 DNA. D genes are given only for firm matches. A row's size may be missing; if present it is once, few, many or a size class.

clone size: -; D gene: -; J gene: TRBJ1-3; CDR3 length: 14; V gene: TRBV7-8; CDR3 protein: CASSLTGSGNTIYF; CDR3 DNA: TGTGCCAGCAGCTTAACAGGCTCCGGAAACACCATATATTTT
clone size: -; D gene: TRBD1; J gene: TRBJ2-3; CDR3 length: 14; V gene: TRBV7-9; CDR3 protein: CASSPRTGRDTQYF; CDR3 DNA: TGTGCCAGCAGCCCAAGGACAGGGAGGGATACGCAGTATTTT
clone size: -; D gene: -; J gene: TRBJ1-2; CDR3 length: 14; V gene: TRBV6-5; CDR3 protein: CASGGVKSLYGYTF; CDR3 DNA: TGTGCCAGCGGGGGGGTCAAATCCCTTTATGGCTACACCTTC
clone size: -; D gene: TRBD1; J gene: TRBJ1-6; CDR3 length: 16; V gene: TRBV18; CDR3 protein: CASSPVGTVYNSPLHF; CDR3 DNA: TGTGCCAGCTCACCCGTTGGGACAGTCTATAATTCACCCCTCCACTTT
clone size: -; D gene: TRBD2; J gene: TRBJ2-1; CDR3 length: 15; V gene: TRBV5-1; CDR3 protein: CASSLELAGGNEQFF; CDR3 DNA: TGCGCCAGCAGCTTGGAACTAGCGGGAGGCAATGAGCAGTTCTTC
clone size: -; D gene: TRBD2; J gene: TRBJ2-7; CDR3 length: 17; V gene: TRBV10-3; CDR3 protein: CAITPGLAGGKSYEQYF; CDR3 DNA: TGTGCCATCACCCCGGGGCTAGCGGGGGGGAAGTCCTACGAGCAGTACTTC
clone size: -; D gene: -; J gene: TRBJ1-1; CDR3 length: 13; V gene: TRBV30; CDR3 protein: CAWSTGHNTEAFF; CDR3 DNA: TGTGCCTGGAGTACAGGGCATAACACTGAAGCTTTCTTT
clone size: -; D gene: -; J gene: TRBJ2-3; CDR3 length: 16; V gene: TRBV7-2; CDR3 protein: CASSLSSSTSTDTQYF; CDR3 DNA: TGTGCCAGCAGCTTGTCTAGCTCGACTAGCACAGATACGCAGTATTTT
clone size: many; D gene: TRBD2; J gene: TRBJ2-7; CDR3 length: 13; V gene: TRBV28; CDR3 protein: CASSFRLADEQYF; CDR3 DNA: TGTGCCAGCAGTTTCCGACTAGCTGACGAGCAGTACTTC
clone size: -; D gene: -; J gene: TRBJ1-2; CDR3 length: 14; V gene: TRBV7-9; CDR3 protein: CASSSRGGNYGYTF; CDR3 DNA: TGTGCCAGCAGCTCCCGTGGGGGGAACTATGGCTACACCTTC
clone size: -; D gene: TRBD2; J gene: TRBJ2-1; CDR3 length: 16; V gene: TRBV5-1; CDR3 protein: CASSSNRGGSYNEQFF; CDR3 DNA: TGCGCCAGCAGCAGTAACCGCGGGGGGTCCTACAATGAGCAGTTCTTC